The rows below give T cell receptor beta chains drawn from one sample of a study of naive and memory T cell subsets. In TCRdb, the UMI-ligation and nested PCR reads were re-called with MiXCR into one record per CDR3 protein. The sample includes under 100,000 distinct CDR3 sequences, approximately 6.5% of them seen just once. Sequencing was carried out using central memory CD4+ T cells from blood. These receptors were collected from a human donor in good health. CDR3s include the opening cysteine and the closing phenylalanine or tryptophan. The order of the fields is CDR3 DNA, CDR3 protein, V gene, clone size, J gene, D gene. D genes are given only for firm matches. Part of the rows lack a size; the others show once, few, many or a class for expanded clones.

cdr3_nt: TGTGCCAGCAGCAAGAGGGACCGCTCTACCGGGGAGCTGTTTTTT; cdr3_aa: CASSKRDRSTGELFF; v_call: TRBV7-8; clone_size: few; j_call: TRBJ2-2; d_call: NA
cdr3_nt: TGTGCCAGCAGTTTGGTTGGGACAGGGACTGGAAACACCATATATTTT; cdr3_aa: CASSLVGTGTGNTIYF; v_call: TRBV27; clone_size: many; j_call: TRBJ1-3; d_call: TRBD1
cdr3_nt: TGTGCCAGTATGGGGGGACAGGGGGGCCAAGAGACCCAGTACTTC; cdr3_aa: CASMGGQGGQETQYF; v_call: TRBV12-3/TRBV12-4; clone_size: many; j_call: TRBJ2-5; d_call: TRBD1
cdr3_nt: TGTGCCAGCAGTTTTTTTGGCAAAAACATTCAGTACTTC; cdr3_aa: CASSFFGKNIQYF; v_call: TRBV28; clone_size: few; j_call: TRBJ2-4; d_call: NA
cdr3_nt: TGCAGCGCGTCGGACAGAACGAACACAGATACGCAGTATTTT; cdr3_aa: CSASDRTNTDTQYF; v_call: TRBV29-1; clone_size: many; j_call: TRBJ2-3; d_call: NA
cdr3_nt: TGTGCCTGGAGTTTCAGGAACACTGAAGCTTTCTTT; cdr3_aa: CAWSFRNTEAFF; v_call: TRBV30; clone_size: many; j_call: TRBJ1-1; d_call: NA
cdr3_nt: TGTGCCATCAGTGAGTCGACGTTACCTGGACAGGGTTACGAGCAGTACTTC; cdr3_aa: CAISESTLPGQGYEQYF; v_call: TRBV10-3; clone_size: many; j_call: TRBJ2-7; d_call: TRBD1
cdr3_nt: TGTGCCAGCAGCTTGGATAGGGGGCCGAACACTGAAGCTTTCTTT; cdr3_aa: CASSLDRGPNTEAFF; v_call: TRBV5-4; clone_size: few; j_call: TRBJ1-1; d_call: TRBD1
cdr3_nt: TGTGCCAGCTCACCAGTGTCACTCACAGATACGCAGTATTTT; cdr3_aa: CASSPVSLTDTQYF; v_call: TRBV18; clone_size: many; j_call: TRBJ2-3; d_call: NA
cdr3_nt: TGTGCCAGCAGTCAAAGGGACAGGGGAGACAATCAGCCCCAGCATTTT; cdr3_aa: CASSQRDRGDNQPQHF; v_call: TRBV7-2; clone_size: few; j_call: TRBJ1-5; d_call: TRBD1
cdr3_nt: TGTGCCAGCTCACGACCGGACAGGGGGCGAGATGAGCAGTTCTTC; cdr3_aa: CASSRPDRGRDEQFF; v_call: TRBV18; clone_size: NA; j_call: TRBJ2-1; d_call: TRBD1
cdr3_nt: TGTGCCAGCAGCCAAGGGCCGGGGGACCACACAGATACGCAGTATTTT; cdr3_aa: CASSQGPGDHTDTQYF; v_call: TRBV4-2; clone_size: many; j_call: TRBJ2-3; d_call: NA
cdr3_nt: TGTGCCAGCAGCTTAGCGGGCAGGGGGGAAGGTGGCTACACCTTC; cdr3_aa: CASSLAGRGEGGYTF; v_call: TRBV7-2; clone_size: few; j_call: TRBJ1-2; d_call: TRBD1
cdr3_nt: TGTGCCAGCAGTTTAGAGGGGCAGGGGCAGTACTTC; cdr3_aa: CASSLEGQGQYF; v_call: TRBV12-3/TRBV12-4; clone_size: few; j_call: TRBJ2-7; d_call: NA
cdr3_nt: TGTGCCAGCAGGCGCTCCGGAGGTAACAATCAGCCCCAGCATTTT; cdr3_aa: CASRRSGGNNQPQHF; v_call: TRBV6-2/TRBV6-3; clone_size: few; j_call: TRBJ1-5; d_call: NA
cdr3_nt: TGTGCCAGCAGCCAAATGACAGGTTCTAACTCTGGGGCCAACGTCCTGACTTTC; cdr3_aa: CASSQMTGSNSGANVLTF; v_call: TRBV5-4; clone_size: many; j_call: TRBJ2-6; d_call: NA
cdr3_nt: TGTGCCAGCAGCTCTTACAGGGGAGTGAGTGGCTACACCTTC; cdr3_aa: CASSSYRGVSGYTF; v_call: TRBV12-3/TRBV12-4; clone_size: many; j_call: TRBJ1-2; d_call: TRBD1
cdr3_nt: TGCAGTGCAACTCCCCGACAGGGACGCTCGGCCAATGAGCAGTTCTTC; cdr3_aa: CSATPRQGRSANEQFF; v_call: TRBV20-1; clone_size: NA; j_call: TRBJ2-1; d_call: TRBD1
cdr3_nt: TGTGCCAGCAGCTTGGGACCTAACAATGAGCAGTTCTTC; cdr3_aa: CASSLGPNNEQFF; v_call: TRBV7-2; clone_size: medium-sized; j_call: TRBJ2-1; d_call: NA
cdr3_nt: TGTGCCTGGAGTCCCCCCCGGAGCAGGCAGATCAGTTCCCAGCATTTT; cdr3_aa: CAWSPPRSRQISSQHF; v_call: TRBV30; clone_size: many; j_call: TRBJ1-5; d_call: NA
cdr3_nt: TGTGCCTACTCGGGACAGGCGAACACCGGGGAGCTGTTTTTT; cdr3_aa: CAYSGQANTGELFF; v_call: TRBV30; clone_size: few; j_call: TRBJ2-2; d_call: TRBD1
cdr3_nt: TGTGCCAGCAGTTTAACAAATCAGCCCCAGCATTTT; cdr3_aa: CASSLTNQPQHF; v_call: TRBV27; clone_size: many; j_call: TRBJ1-5; d_call: NA
cdr3_nt: TGTGCCAGCAGCCGGACTAGTAGCACCGGGGAGCTGTTTTTT; cdr3_aa: CASSRTSSTGELFF; v_call: TRBV7-8; clone_size: many; j_call: TRBJ2-2; d_call: TRBD2
cdr3_nt: TGTGCCAGCAGTTTATCGGGGAGCAATCAGCCCCAGCATTTT; cdr3_aa: CASSLSGSNQPQHF; v_call: TRBV12-3/TRBV12-4; clone_size: many; j_call: TRBJ1-5; d_call: NA
cdr3_nt: TGCAGTGCTAGAGATTTAGCGGCCACAGATACGCAGTATTTT; cdr3_aa: CSARDLAATDTQYF; v_call: TRBV20-1; clone_size: many; j_call: TRBJ2-3; d_call: NA
cdr3_nt: TGTGCCAGCAGTCCGGACAGTCGAAGGTCTTCACCCCTCCACTTT; cdr3_aa: CASSPDSRRSSPLHF; v_call: TRBV28; clone_size: few; j_call: TRBJ1-6; d_call: NA
cdr3_nt: TGTGCCAGCTCCACAACTGAAACAGCCAAAAACATTCAGTACTTC; cdr3_aa: CASSTTETAKNIQYF; v_call: TRBV18; clone_size: NA; j_call: TRBJ2-4; d_call: NA
cdr3_nt: TGTGCCACCAGCACGGGAGGCAGCGCAAGCTATGGCTACACCTTC; cdr3_aa: CATSTGGSASYGYTF; v_call: TRBV15; clone_size: NA; j_call: TRBJ1-2; d_call: NA
cdr3_nt: TGTGCCAGCAGCTTAACGGGGCGGAGGGTGAACACCGGGGAGCTGTTTTTT; cdr3_aa: CASSLTGRRVNTGELFF; v_call: TRBV7-9; clone_size: NA; j_call: TRBJ2-2; d_call: NA
cdr3_nt: TGTGCCTGCAGCACGACAGGGAGCAATGCAGATACGCAGTATTTT; cdr3_aa: CACSTTGSNADTQYF; v_call: TRBV28; clone_size: few; j_call: TRBJ2-3; d_call: TRBD1
cdr3_nt: TGTGCCAGCAGTGATCGGGATTTTAGCACAGATACGCAGTATTTT; cdr3_aa: CASSDRDFSTDTQYF; v_call: TRBV6-1; clone_size: few; j_call: TRBJ2-3; d_call: NA
cdr3_nt: TGTGCCAGCAGCTTAATGGCTGGGGTCGGAGAGACCCAGTACTTC; cdr3_aa: CASSLMAGVGETQYF; v_call: TRBV7-3; clone_size: many; j_call: TRBJ2-5; d_call: NA